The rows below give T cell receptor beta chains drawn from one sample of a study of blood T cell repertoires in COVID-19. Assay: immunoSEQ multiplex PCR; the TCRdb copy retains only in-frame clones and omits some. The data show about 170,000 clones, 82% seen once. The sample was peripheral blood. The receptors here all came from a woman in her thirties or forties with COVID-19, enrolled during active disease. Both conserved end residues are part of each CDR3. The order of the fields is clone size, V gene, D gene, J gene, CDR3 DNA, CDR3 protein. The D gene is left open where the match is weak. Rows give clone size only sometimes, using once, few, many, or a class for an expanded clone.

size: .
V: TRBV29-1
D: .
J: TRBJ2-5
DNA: TGCAGCGGCGTAGGGGAAACCCAGTACTTC
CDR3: CSGVGETQYF

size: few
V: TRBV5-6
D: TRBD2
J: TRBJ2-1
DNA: TGTGCCAGCAGCTTTTTCTTCTCTGGCGGGGGGCTTTCCTACAATGAGCAGTTCTTC
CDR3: CASSFFFSGGGLSYNEQFF

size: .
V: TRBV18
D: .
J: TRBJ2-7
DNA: TGTGCCAGCTCACCCCCAGGGGCCGTTGGCGAGCAGTACTTC
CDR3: CASSPPGAVGEQYF

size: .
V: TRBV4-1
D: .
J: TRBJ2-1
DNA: TGCGCCAGCAGCCAAGATGGGGCTCAGGGGTACAATGAGCAGTTCTTC
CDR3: CASSQDGAQGYNEQFF

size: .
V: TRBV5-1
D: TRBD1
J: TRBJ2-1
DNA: TGCGCCAGCAGCTTAATAATAACCGGGACAGGCTCTCTCAGATTCTTC
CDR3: CASSLIITGTGSLRFF

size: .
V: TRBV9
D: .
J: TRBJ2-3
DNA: TGTGCCAGCAGCCCCCGACTAGTGGTAGATACGCAGTATTTT
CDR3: CASSPRLVVDTQYF

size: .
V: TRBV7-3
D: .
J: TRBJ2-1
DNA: TGTGCCAGCAGCTATCGGGGGTCCTACAATGAGCAGTTCTTC
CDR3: CASSYRGSYNEQFF

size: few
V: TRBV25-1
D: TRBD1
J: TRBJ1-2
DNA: TGTGCCAGCATTGGGGACAGGGGCGAAGGCTACACCTTC
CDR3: CASIGDRGEGYTF

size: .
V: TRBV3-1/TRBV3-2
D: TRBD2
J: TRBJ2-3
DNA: TGTGCCAGCAGCCAATCTGTACTAGCGGGAGTCGGGCGTTCGGATACGCAGTATTTT
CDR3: CASSQSVLAGVGRSDTQYF

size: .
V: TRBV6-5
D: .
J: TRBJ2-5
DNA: TGTGGGGTTGAAACAGGGTGGTACCAAGAGACCCAGTACTTC
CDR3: CGVETGWYQETQYF

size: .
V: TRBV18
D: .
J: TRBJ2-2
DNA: TGTGCCAGCTCACCGTCTTACACCGGGGAGCTGTTTTTT
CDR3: CASSPSYTGELFF

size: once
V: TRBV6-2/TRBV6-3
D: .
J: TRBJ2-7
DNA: TGTGCCAGCAGTTACTCACGGGAGCAGTACTTC
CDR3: CASSYSREQYF

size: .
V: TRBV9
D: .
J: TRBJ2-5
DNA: TGTGCCAGCAGCGTAGGGGCTAGCGGAGGGGGGGCCCAGTACTTC
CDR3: CASSVGASGGGAQYF

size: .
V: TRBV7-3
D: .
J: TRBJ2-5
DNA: TGTGCCAGCAGCCTTGGAGTAGCGGAAGAGACCCAGTACTTC
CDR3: CASSLGVAEETQYF

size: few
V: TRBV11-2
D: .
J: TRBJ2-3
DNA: TGTGCCAGCAGCTTAGCGGTCCTTAGCACAGATACGCAGTATTTT
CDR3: CASSLAVLSTDTQYF

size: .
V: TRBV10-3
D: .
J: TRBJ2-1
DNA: TGTGCCATCAGTTCGTACGGGAGTGGCAATGAGCAGTTCTTC
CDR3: CAISSYGSGNEQFF

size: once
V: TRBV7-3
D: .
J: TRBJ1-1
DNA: TGTGCCAGCAGCTTAAGTATGAACACTGAAGCTTTCTTT
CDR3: CASSLSMNTEAFF

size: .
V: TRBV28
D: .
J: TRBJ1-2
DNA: TGTGCCAGCAGTGAAACGGGGTATAATTATGGCTACACCTTC
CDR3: CASSETGYNYGYTF

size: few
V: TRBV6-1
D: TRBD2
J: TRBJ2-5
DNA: TGTGCCAGCAGTGTATCTAGCGGGAGGGCCCGGGAGACCCAGTACTTC
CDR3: CASSVSSGRARETQYF

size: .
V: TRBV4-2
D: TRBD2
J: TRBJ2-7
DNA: TGTGCCAGCAGTATAGCGGGAGGTTTTTCCGAGCAGTACTTC
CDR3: CASSIAGGFSEQYF

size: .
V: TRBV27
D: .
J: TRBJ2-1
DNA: TGTGCCAGCACCTCTAGGGCGGGACACAATGAGCAGTTCTTC
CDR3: CASTSRAGHNEQFF

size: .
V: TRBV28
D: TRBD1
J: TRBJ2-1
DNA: TGTGCCAGCATGGGGACAGGCGAGTCCAATGAGCAGTTCTTC
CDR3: CASMGTGESNEQFF

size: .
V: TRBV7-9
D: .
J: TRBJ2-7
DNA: TGTGCCAGCAGCCAGAGTGGAGATTTCTACGAGCAGTACTTC
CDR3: CASSQSGDFYEQYF

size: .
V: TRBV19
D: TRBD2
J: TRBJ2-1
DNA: TGTGCCAGTAGTATTACCCCTAGCGGCTACAATGAGCAGTTCTTC
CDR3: CASSITPSGYNEQFF

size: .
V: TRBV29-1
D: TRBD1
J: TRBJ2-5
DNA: TGCAGCGTTGAAGAGACAGGGAATCAAGAGACCCAGTACTTC
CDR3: CSVEETGNQETQYF

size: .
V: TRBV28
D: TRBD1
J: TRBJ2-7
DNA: TGTGCCAGCAGTTTCTGGGACAGTTACGAGCAGTACTTC
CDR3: CASSFWDSYEQYF

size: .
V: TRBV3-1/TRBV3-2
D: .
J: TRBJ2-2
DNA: TGTGCCAGCAGCCTACAACGGACGGGAGTAGACACCGGGGAGCTGTTTTTT
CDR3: CASSLQRTGVDTGELFF

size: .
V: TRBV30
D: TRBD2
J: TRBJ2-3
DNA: TGTGCCTGGAAGCGACTAGCGGGGGGGCCGGATACGCAGTATTTT
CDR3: CAWKRLAGGPDTQYF

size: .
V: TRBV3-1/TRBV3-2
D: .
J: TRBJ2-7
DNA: TGTGCCAGCAGCCAAGTTGAGAACAGGGTCGAGCAGTACTTC
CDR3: CASSQVENRVEQYF

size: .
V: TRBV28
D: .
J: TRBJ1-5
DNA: TGTGCCAGCAGTGACAGAGATAGCAATCAGCCCCAGCATTTT
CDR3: CASSDRDSNQPQHF

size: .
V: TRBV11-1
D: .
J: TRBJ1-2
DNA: TGTGCCAGCAAGAGGACTGATTATGGCTACACCTTC
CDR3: CASKRTDYGYTF

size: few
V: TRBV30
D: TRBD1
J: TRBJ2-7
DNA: TGTGCCTGGAGTGTGACAGGGTCCCTACGAAGGCAGTACTTC
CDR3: CAWSVTGSLRRQYF

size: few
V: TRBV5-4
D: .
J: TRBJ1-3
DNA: TGTGCCAGCAGCCAACTCGGTGGAAACACCATATATTTT
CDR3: CASSQLGGNTIYF

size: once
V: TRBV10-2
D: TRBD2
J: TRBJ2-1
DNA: TGCGCCAGCAGTAAAACTAGCGGGGCCTACAATGAGCAGTTCTTC
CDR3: CASSKTSGAYNEQFF

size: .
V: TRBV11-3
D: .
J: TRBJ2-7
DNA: TGTGCCAGCAGCTTAGGGCAGGGGCGCAACGAGCAGTACTTC
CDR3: CASSLGQGRNEQYF

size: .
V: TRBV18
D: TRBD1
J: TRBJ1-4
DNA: TGTGCCAGCTCACCTTCCGTCCCGGGACAGGGCCGTGGTGAAAAACTGTTTTTT
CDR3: CASSPSVPGQGRGEKLFF

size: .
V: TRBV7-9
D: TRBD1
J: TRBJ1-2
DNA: TGTGCCAGCAGCTTAGATGGGACAGGGGGTAACTATGGCTACACCTTC
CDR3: CASSLDGTGGNYGYTF

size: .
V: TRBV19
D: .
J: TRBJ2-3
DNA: TGTGCCAGTAGAGGATCCAGGGTTGGTGCAACGCAGTATTTT
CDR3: CASRGSRVGATQYF

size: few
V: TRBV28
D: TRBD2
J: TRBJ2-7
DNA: TGTGCCAGCAGTTTCGGCGGGAGGGCCTTACTCGAGCAGTACTTC
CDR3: CASSFGGRALLEQYF